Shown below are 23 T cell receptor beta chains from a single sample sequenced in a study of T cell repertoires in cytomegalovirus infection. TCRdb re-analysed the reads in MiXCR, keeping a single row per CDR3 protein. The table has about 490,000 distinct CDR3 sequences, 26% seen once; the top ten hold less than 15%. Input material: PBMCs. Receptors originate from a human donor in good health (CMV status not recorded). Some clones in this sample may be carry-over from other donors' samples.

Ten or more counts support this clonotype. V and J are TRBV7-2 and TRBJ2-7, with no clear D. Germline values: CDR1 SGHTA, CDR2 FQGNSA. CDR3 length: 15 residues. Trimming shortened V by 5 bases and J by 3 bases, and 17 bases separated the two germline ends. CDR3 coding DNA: TGTGCCAGCAGCACCCGGCCCGGTCTAGACTACGAGCAGTACTTC. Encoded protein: CASSTRPGLDYEQYF.

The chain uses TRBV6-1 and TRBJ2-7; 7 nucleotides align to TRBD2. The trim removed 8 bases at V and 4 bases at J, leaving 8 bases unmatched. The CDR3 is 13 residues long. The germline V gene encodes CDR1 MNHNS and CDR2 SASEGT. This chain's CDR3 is CASGTGGLYEQYF. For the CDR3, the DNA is TGTGCCAGCGGGACGGGGGGTCTTTACGAGCAGTACTTC.

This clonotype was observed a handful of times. The CDR3 region has the DNA TGTGCCAGCAACGTTCTCGGAGCGGGCGAGCAGTACTTC. Translation gives CASNVLGAGEQYF. The gene calls are TRBV2 and TRBJ2-7; maybe TRBD2 (6 bases). The ends were cut back, 7 bases at V and 6 bases at J, with 16 bases in the middle. CDR1 SNHLY and CDR2 FYNNEI come from the germline V gene. The CDR3 consists of 13 residues.

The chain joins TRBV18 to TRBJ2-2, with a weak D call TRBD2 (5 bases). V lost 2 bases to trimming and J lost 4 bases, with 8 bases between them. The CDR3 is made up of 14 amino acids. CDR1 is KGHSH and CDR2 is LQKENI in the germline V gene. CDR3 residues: CASSPAAGTGELFF. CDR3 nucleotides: TGTGCCAGCTCACCAGCCGCGGGCACCGGGGAGCTGTTTTTT.

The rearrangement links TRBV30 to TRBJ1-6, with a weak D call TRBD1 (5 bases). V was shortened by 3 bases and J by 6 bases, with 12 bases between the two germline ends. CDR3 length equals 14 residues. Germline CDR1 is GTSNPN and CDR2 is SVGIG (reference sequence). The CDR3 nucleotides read TGTGCCTGGAGGGAGGGGAAGGGTAATTCACCCCTCCACTTT. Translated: CAWREGKGNSPLHF.

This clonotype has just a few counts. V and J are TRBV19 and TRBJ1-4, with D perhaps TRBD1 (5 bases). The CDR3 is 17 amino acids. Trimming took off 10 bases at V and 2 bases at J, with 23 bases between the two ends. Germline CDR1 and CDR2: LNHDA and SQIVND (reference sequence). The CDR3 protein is CATTHTGGAHTNEKLFF. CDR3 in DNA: TGTGCCACCACCCATACAGGCGGGGCGCATACTAATGAAAAACTGTTTTTT.

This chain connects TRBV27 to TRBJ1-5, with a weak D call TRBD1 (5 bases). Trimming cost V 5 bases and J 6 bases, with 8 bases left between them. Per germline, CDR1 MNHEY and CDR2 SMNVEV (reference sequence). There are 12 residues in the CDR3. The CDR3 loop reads CASSIQVQPQHF. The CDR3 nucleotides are TGTGCCAGCAGTATACAGGTTCAGCCCCAGCATTTT.

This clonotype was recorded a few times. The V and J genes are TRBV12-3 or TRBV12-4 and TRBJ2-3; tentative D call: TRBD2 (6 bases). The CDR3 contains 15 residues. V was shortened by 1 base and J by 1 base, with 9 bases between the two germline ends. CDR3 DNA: TGTGCCAGCAGTTTAGAGTCGGGGGGCACAGATACGCAGTATTTT. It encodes CASSLESGGTDTQYF.

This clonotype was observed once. The CDR3 here is CARGYEQYV. CDR3 DNA: TGTGCCAGGGGTTACGAGCAGTACGTC. The chain has TRBV27 and TRBJ2-7, with D hard to call. CDR3 length: 9 residues. Trimming cost V 9 bases and J 4 bases, with 4 bases left between them. The germline V gene encodes CDR1 MNHEY and CDR2 SMNVEV (reference sequence).

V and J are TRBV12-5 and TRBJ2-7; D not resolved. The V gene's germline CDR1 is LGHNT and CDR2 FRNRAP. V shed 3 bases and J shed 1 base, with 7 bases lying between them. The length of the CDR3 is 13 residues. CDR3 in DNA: TGTGCTAGTGGTTTAGGGCAGTCCTACGAGCAGTACTTC. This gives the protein CASGLGQSYEQYF.

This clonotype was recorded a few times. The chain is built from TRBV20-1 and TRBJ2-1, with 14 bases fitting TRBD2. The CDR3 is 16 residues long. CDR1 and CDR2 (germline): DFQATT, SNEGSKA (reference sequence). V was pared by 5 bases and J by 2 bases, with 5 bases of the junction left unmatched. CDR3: CSALETSGRAYNEQFF. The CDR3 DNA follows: TGCAGTGCTCTCGAGACTAGCGGGAGGGCCTACAATGAGCAGTTCTTC.

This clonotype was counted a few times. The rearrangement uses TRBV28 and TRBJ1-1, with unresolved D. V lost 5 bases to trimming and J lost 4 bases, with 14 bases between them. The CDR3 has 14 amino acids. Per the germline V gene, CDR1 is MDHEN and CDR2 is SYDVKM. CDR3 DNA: TGTGCCAGCAGTCCCCATCGTAGGGTCACTGAAGCTTTCTTT. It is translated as CASSPHRRVTEAFF.

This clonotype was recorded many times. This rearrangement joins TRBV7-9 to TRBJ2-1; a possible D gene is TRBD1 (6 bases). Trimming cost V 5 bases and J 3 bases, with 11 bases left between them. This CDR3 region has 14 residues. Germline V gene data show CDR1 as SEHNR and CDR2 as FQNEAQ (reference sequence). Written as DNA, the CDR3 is TGTGCCAGCAGCGCAAAACAGGGCTACAATGAGCAGTTCTTC. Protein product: CASSAKQGYNEQFF.

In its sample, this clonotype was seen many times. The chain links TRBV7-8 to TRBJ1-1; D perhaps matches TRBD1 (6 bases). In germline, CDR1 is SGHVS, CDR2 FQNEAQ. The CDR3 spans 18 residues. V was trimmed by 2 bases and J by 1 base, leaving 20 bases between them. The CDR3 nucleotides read TGTGCCAGCAGCTTATATGCTATGGGGGCAGCAAAGAACACTGAAGCTTTCTTT. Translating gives CASSLYAMGAAKNTEAFF.

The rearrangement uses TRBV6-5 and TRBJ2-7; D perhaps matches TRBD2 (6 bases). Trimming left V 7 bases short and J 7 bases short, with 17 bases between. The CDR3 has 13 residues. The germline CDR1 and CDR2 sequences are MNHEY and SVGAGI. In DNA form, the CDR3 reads TGTGCCAGCACACTGAGACTGGGACTGGAGCAGTACTTC. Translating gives CASTLRLGLEQYF.

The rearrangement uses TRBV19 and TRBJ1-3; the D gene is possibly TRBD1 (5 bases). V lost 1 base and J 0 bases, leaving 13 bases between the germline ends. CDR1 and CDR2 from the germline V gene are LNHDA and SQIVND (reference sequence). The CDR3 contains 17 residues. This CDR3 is CASSIATTVDSGNTIYF. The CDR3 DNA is TGTGCCAGTAGTATAGCTACGACAGTCGACTCTGGAAACACCATATATTTT.

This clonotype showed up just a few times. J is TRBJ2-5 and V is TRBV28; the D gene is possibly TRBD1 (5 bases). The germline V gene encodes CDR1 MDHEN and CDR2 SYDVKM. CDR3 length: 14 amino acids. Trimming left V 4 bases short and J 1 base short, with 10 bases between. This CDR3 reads CASSSTVTQETQYF. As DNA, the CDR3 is TGTGCCAGCAGTTCGACAGTAACCCAAGAGACCCAGTACTTC.

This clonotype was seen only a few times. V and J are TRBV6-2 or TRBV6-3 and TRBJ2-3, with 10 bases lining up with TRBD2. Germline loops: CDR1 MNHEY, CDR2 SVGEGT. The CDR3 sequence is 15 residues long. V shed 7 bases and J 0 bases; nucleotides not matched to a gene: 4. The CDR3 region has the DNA TGTGCCAGCACCGGACTAGCGGCTAGCACAGATACGCAGTATTTT. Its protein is CASTGLAASTDTQYF.

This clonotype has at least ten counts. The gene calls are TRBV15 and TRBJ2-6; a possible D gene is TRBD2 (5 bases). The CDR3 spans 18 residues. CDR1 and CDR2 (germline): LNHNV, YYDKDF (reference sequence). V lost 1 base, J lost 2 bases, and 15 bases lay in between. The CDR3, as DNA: TGTGCCACCAGCAGAGTGAGGGTTCAGGTTCCTGGGGCCAACGTCCTGACTTTC. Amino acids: CATSRVRVQVPGANVLTF. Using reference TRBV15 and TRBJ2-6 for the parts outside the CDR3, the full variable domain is DAMVIQNPRYQVTQFGKPVTLSCSQTLNHNVMYWYQQKSSQAPKLLFHYYDKDFNNEADTPDNFQSRRPNTSFCFLDIRSPGLGDTAMYLCATSRVRVQVPGANVLTFGAGSRLTVL.

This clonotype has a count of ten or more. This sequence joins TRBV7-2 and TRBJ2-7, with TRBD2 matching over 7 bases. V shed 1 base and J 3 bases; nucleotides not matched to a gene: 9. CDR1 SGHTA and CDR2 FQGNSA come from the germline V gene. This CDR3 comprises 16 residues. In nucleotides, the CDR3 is TGTGCCAGCAGCTTAGTATCGGCGGGACTACTCTACGAGCAGTACTTC. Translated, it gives CASSLVSAGLLYEQYF.

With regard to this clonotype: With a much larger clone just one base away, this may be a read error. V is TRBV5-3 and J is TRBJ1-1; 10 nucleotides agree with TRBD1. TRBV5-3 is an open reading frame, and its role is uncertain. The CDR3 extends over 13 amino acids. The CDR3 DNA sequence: TGTGCCAGCAGCTGGGACAGGGGCACTGAAGCTTTCTTT. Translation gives CASSWDRGTEAFF.

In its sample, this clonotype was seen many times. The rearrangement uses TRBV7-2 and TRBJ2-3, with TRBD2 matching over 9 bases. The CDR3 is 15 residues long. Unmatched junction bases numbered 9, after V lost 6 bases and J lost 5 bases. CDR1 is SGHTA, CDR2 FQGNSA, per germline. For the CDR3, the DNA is TGTGCCAGCAGTCCCACTAGCGGGCGACGAGATACGCAGTATTTT. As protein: CASSPTSGRRDTQYF.

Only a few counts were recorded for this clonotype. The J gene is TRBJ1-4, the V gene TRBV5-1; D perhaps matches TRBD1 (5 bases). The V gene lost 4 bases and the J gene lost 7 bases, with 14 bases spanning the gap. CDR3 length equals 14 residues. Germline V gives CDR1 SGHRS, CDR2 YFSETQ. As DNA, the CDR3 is TGCGCCAGCAGCCTCCAGTCCGGGGCTGAAAAACTGTTTTTT. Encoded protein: CASSLQSGAEKLFF.